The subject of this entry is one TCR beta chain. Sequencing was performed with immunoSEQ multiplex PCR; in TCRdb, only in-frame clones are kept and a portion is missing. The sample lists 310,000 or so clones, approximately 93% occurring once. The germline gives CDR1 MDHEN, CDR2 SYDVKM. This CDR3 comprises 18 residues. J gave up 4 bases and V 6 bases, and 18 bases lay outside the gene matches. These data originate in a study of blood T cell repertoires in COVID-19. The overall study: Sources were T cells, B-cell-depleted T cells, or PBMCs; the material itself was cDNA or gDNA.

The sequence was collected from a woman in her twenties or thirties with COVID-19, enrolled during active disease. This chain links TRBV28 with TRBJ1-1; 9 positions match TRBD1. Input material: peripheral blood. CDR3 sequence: CASRVYGPLTGGRTEAFF. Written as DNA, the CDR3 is TGTGCCAGCAGAGTTTATGGCCCTCTCACAGGGGGCCGCACTGAAGCTTTCTTT.